Below, 20 T cell receptor beta chains from the same sample are listed, as sequenced in a study of blood T cell repertoires in COVID-19. The table came from immunoSEQ multiplex PCR; TCRdb's copy has only in-frame clones and leaves some out. The sample lists some 150,000 clones, around 84% seen once, with around 7.2% in the top ten. What was sequenced was peripheral blood. The source of these receptors is a woman in her forties or fifties in a cohort sampled during active or convalescent COVID-19.

This sequence joins TRBV23-1 and TRBJ2-7, with D possibly being TRBD1 (6 bases). TRBV23-1 is assigned to the ORF class and has an uncertain function. Trimming took off 3 bases at V and 1 base at J, with 13 bases between the two ends. The CDR3 is made up of 15 amino acids. The DNA of the CDR3 is TGCGCCAGCAGTCAGGCCGGGACACCTTCCTACGAGCAGTACTTC. Translating gives CASSQAGTPSYEQYF.

The V call is TRBV27, the J call TRBJ1-5; D may be TRBD1 (5 bases). The germline V gene encodes CDR1 MNHEY and CDR2 SMNVEV (reference sequence). Trimming took 5 bases from V and 4 from J, leaving 12 bases between them. The CDR3 spans 14 residues. The CDR3 DNA follows: TGTGCCAGCAGTCTATGGGAGGGGAATCAGCCCCAGCATTTT. It yields the protein CASSLWEGNQPQHF.

The rearrangement joins TRBV4-3 to TRBJ1-5, with a weak D call TRBD1 (6 bases). V lost 0 bases to trimming and J lost 3 bases, with 12 bases between them. The CDR3 runs to 16 residues. Germline loops: CDR1 LGHNA, CDR2 YSLEER. CDR3 nucleotide sequence: TGCGCCAGCAGCCAAGAGTCAGGGGCACACAATCAGCCCCAGCATTTT. Encoded protein: CASSQESGAHNQPQHF.

The chain has TRBV19 and TRBJ1-1, with D maybe TRBD1 (5 bases). The CDR3 has 14 amino acids. Germline loops: CDR1 LNHDA, CDR2 SQIVND (reference sequence). Between the trimmed V and J ends, which lost 5 bases and 0 bases, there was a span of 10 bases. CDR3 protein: CASSVGLMNTEAFF. In nucleotides, the CDR3 is TGTGCCAGTAGTGTGGGACTGATGAACACTGAAGCTTTCTTT.

Points on this clone: The sample holds other DNA sequences that translate to the same CDR3. The chain uses TRBV7-9 and TRBJ1-1; possible D gene TRBD1, 6 bases. CDR3 length: 14 residues. V was clipped by 6 bases and J by 0 bases, with 11 bases between them. Germline CDR1 is SEHNR and CDR2 is FQNEAQ (reference sequence). The CDR3, as DNA: TGTGCCAGCAGTCTACAGGGTCTGAACACTGAAGCTTTCTTT. Its protein is CASSLQGLNTEAFF.

This chain joins TRBV25-1 and TRBJ2-5; maybe TRBD1 (5 bases). Trimming stripped 6 bases from V and 5 bases from J, with 16 bases between. This CDR3 has 14 residues. CDR1 is MGHDK and CDR2 is SYGVNS in the germline V gene. The CDR3 DNA reads TGTGCCAGCAGGACCCAGGGCCACGGGGAGACCCAGTACTTC. Its protein product is CASRTQGHGETQYF.

This clone appeared a few times. V gene TRBV7-8 combines with J gene TRBJ2-3; the match to TRBD2 covers 8 bases. CDR1 is SGHVS, CDR2 FQNEAQ, per germline. CDR3 size: 14 residues. The trim removed 5 bases at V and 5 bases at J, leaving 6 bases unmatched. In nucleotides, the CDR3 is TGTGCCAGCAGCCCAGGACTAGCCCGAGATACGCAGTATTTT. Translated: CASSPGLARDTQYF.

The chain uses TRBV7-6 and TRBJ2-1; the D gene is possibly TRBD1 (6 bases). Between the trimmed V and J ends, which lost 4 bases and 0 bases, there was a span of 16 bases. The CDR3 runs 17 residues. Germline values: CDR1 SGHVS, CDR2 FNYEAQ. Here the CDR3 reads CASSWDWGLSSYNEQFF. CDR3 coding DNA: TGTGCCAGCAGCTGGGATTGGGGGCTAAGCTCCTACAATGAGCAGTTCTTC.

The chain uses TRBV30 and TRBJ2-2, with 7 bases matching TRBD1. The germline V gene encodes CDR1 GTSNPN and CDR2 SVGIG (reference sequence). The CDR3 runs 16 residues. The J segment lost 5 bases and the V segment lost 0 bases, leaving 9 bases of the junction unmatched. CDR3 sequence (DNA): TGTGCCTGGAGTGTTTTGGTGACAGGGTGGACCGGGGAGCTGTTTTTT. Translating it yields CAWSVLVTGWTGELFF.

The chain uses TRBV15 and TRBJ2-4; 9 nucleotides align to TRBD1. J lost 0 bases, V lost 1 base, and 4 bases had no gene match. Germline CDR1 is LNHNV and CDR2 is YYDKDF (reference sequence). CDR3 length: 17 amino acids. CDR3 coding DNA: TGTGCCACCAGCAGAGTAACAGGGGGCCTAGCCAAAAACATTCAGTACTTC. Amino acids: CATSRVTGGLAKNIQYF.

This chain links TRBV6-6 with TRBJ1-5, with no clear D. Germline loops: CDR1 MNHNY, CDR2 SVGAGI (reference sequence). The CDR3 is made up of 12 amino acids. Trimming left V 10 bases short and J 1 base short, with 8 bases between. The CDR3 region has the DNA TGTGCCACCACCACAAGCAATCAGCCCCAGCATTTT. Translating it yields CATTTSNQPQHF.

In DNA form, the CDR3 reads TGTGCCAGCAGCTCCGGGACAGGGAGAAACAATGAGCAGTTCTTC. Translation gives CASSSGTGRNNEQFF. The chain has TRBV7-6 and TRBJ2-1, with 9 bases fitting TRBD1. The V gene end was trimmed by 4 bases and the J gene end by 5 bases; junction bases not matched to a gene: 6. CDR1 and CDR2 (germline): SGHVS, FNYEAQ. The CDR3 consists of 15 residues.

The rearrangement joins TRBV7-5 to TRBJ2-3; TRBD2 is the table's D call, not checked against the DNA. TRBV7-5 is described as a pseudogene. The CDR3 runs 17 residues. CDR3 coding DNA: TGTGCCAGAAGCCGCTTAATAGCGGGATTCGGGCCAGATACGCAGTATTTT. Amino acids: CARSRLIAGFGPDTQYF.

This clone has only a few counts. This chain links TRBV2 with TRBJ1-2; 10 positions agree with TRBD1. The CDR3 has 13 amino acids. In germline, CDR1 is SNHLY, CDR2 FYNNEI. The trim removed 8 bases at V and 7 bases at J, leaving 7 bases unmatched. The CDR3 bases are TGTGCCAGCGCTTCGGGACAGGGGCTTGGCTACACCTTC. Residues: CASASGQGLGYTF. Looking up the rest from reference TRBV2 and TRBJ1-2 gives the full variable domain: EPEVTQTPSHQVTQMGQEVILRCVPISNHLYFYWYRQILGQKVEFLVSFYNNEISEKSEIFDDQFSVERPDGSNFTLKIRSTKLEDSAMYFCASASGQGLGYTFGSGTRLTVV.

This clone was seen just once. The CDR3 DNA sequence: TGTGCCAGTACCCTTGGAAGGGGGCAGGATGGCTACACCTTC. As protein: CASTLGRGQDGYTF. The rearrangement joins TRBV19 to TRBJ1-2; 7 bases are shared with TRBD1. CDR3 length: 14 amino acids. The germline CDR1 and CDR2 sequences are LNHDA and SQIVND (reference sequence). V lost 7 bases, J lost 6 bases, and 11 bases stayed unmatched.

The chain has TRBV5-1 and TRBJ1-2, with a possible D match to TRBD1 (5 bases). The germline V gene has CDR1 SGHRS and CDR2 YFSETQ. The CDR3 extends over 16 amino acids. Trimming stripped 0 bases from V and 7 bases from J, with 19 bases between. CDR3 nucleotides: TGCGCCAGCAGCTTGGGGGGCAGCGTCATTCTCGGTGGCTACACCTTC. Protein: CASSLGGSVILGGYTF.

Here the CDR3 DNA reads TGTGCCAGCAGCTTAACCTCGGGGGTTGGTACCGGGGAGCTGTTTTTT. Encoded protein: CASSLTSGVGTGELFF. This rearrangement joins TRBV7-3 to TRBJ2-2; D might be TRBD2 (6 bases). V lost 0 bases and J lost 5, with 13 bases in between. The CDR3 covers 16 residues. Germline-derived CDR1 and CDR2 are SGHTA and FQGTGA. Together with reference TRBV7-3 and TRBJ2-2, the CDR3 gives the full variable domain: GAGVSQTPSNKVTEKGKYVELRCDPISGHTALYWYRQSLGQGPEFLIYFQGTGAADDSGLPNDRFFAVRPEGSVSTLKIQRTERGDSAVYLCASSLTSGVGTGELFFGEGSRLTVL.

The chain links TRBV10-3 to TRBJ1-3; D is unclear. The CDR3 is 14 amino acids. Germline-derived CDR1 and CDR2 are ENHRY and SYGVKD. Trimming left V 7 bases short and J 0 bases short, with 10 bases between. CDR3 protein: CAIKPEASGNTIYF. CDR3 DNA: TGTGCCATCAAGCCTGAAGCCTCTGGAAACACCATATATTTT.

This chain connects TRBV3-1 (or the pseudogene TRBV3-2) to TRBJ1-5; perhaps TRBD1 as D (5 bases). V lost 4 bases and J 5 bases, leaving 12 bases between the germline ends. Germline values: CDR1 LGHDT, CDR2 YNNKEL (reference sequence). The CDR3 sequence is 14 residues long. The CDR3 sequence: CASSPHSGDQPQHF. Written as DNA, the CDR3 is TGTGCCAGCAGCCCGCACTCGGGGGATCAGCCCCAGCATTTT.

This clone was detected a few times. The V gene is TRBV25-1, the J gene TRBJ1-4; no clear D gene. The CDR3 spans 11 residues. The germline V gene has CDR1 MGHDK and CDR2 SYGVNS. Trimming left V 5 bases short and J 8 bases short, with 6 bases between. The CDR3 loop is CASSQIEKLFF. Here the CDR3 DNA reads TGTGCCAGCAGTCAAATCGAAAAACTGTTTTTT.